Many counts were recorded for the clone carrying this T cell receptor beta chain. Its antigen is unidentified. The data originate from a study of glioma-infiltrating T cells after dendritic cell vaccination. Trimming took 5 bases from V and 8 from J, leaving 17 bases between them. Germline-derived CDR1 and CDR2 are SGHNT and YYREEE (reference sequence). This CDR3 is 15 amino acids long. As for time point: after dendritic cell vaccination, including at tumor progression/relapse. Patients had residual fresh-frozen tumor tissue and more than two years of survival data. None of the glioblastoma patients had an isocitrate dehydrogenase mutation. Overall study results and limits: TCR clonality showed no direct relationship with survival.

Data came from immunoSEQ multiplex PCR; TCRdb stores just in-frame clones and leaves some out. The sample includes tens of thousands of clones, about 85% seen only once; the top ten take approximately 8%. This material consisted of blood, taken after dendritic cell vaccination. The genes are TRBV5-4 and TRBJ1-6; the D gene is possibly TRBD1 (6 bases). This sequence was found in a human donor with glioblastoma. The CDR3 sequence is CASRITGTSDSPLHF. The CDR3, as DNA: TGTGCCAGCAGGATAACCGGGACATCTGATTCACCCCTCCACTTT.